Following are 26 T cell receptor beta chains from one sample sequenced in a study of T cell repertoires in cytomegalovirus infection. In TCRdb, the reads were re-called with MiXCR into one record per CDR3 protein. The data hold about 490,000 distinct CDR3 sequences, with 11% observed a single time. The specimen sequenced was PBMCs. Source of these receptors: a human donor in good health (CMV status not recorded). Some clones in this sample may be carry-over from other donors' samples.

The sample holds many counts of this clonotype. The V call is TRBV7-2, the J call TRBJ1-2, with D possibly being TRBD1 (5 bases). The ends were cut back, 5 bases at V and 4 bases at J, with 11 bases in the middle. Germline V gene data show CDR1 as SGHTA and CDR2 as FQGNSA. This CDR3 contains 13 residues. CDR3 sequence reads: CASSAGLFYGYTF. In DNA form, the CDR3 reads TGTGCCAGCAGCGCGGGACTTTTCTATGGCTACACCTTC.

For this clonotype: The junction departs from the called germline gene at one end, perhaps through a read error. The gene calls are TRBV2 and TRBJ1-1; D call uncertain. The CDR3 runs 13 residues. CDR1 is SNHLY, CDR2 FYNNEI, per germline. The CDR3 protein is CASSDIGRTGAFF. DNA of the CDR3: TGTGCCAGCAGTGACATCGGCAGAACTGGAGCTTTCTTT.

At least ten counts were recorded for this clonotype. The V gene is TRBV6-5, the J gene TRBJ2-5; D might be TRBD1 (6 bases). CDR1 MNHEY and CDR2 SVGAGI come from the germline V gene. CDR3 length equals 12 residues. V lost 6 bases and J lost 4, with 9 bases in between. The CDR3 DNA sequence: TGTGCCAGCAGGGCACAGGGAGAGACCCAGTACTTC. Translated, it gives CASRAQGETQYF.

There are many counts of this clonotype. The chain links TRBV12-3 or TRBV12-4 to TRBJ2-1; 9 bases agree with TRBD2. The CDR3 contains 16 residues. V lost 3 bases and J lost 4; bases outside the gene matches: 7. CDR3 nucleotide sequence: TGTGCCAGCAGTTTCTCCGGTCTAGCGGGGTACAATGAGCAGTTCTTC. Its protein is CASSFSGLAGYNEQFF.

At least ten counts were recorded for this clonotype. The V call is TRBV7-3, the J call TRBJ1-2, with 7 nucleotides matching TRBD1. The junction had 7 bases not matched to a gene; V was cut back by 4 bases and J by 8 bases. Germline assignment: CDR1 SGHTA and CDR2 FQGTGA. The CDR3 is 13 amino acids. The CDR3 reads CASSSQGSGGYTF. In DNA form, the CDR3 reads TGTGCCAGCAGCTCACAGGGGTCGGGCGGCTACACCTTC.

For this clonotype: Mismatch with germline at one junction end may stem from a read error. The V and J genes are TRBV6-1 and TRBJ1-1, with a weak D call TRBD1 (5 bases). This CDR3 has 13 amino acids. Germline V gives CDR1 MNHNS, CDR2 SASEGT. The CDR3 DNA reads as TGTGCCAGCAGGACGGGGGTGAATACTGAAGCTTTCTTT. Amino acid sequence: CASRTGVNTEAFF.

With regard to this clonotype: Possible read error: a much larger clone is one base away. No conserved phenylalanine or tryptophan ends this CDR3, so it is likely a read error. The CDR3 reads CASTPSGGAPDTQYL. CDR3 DNA: TGTGCCAGCACCCCTAGCGGGGGGGCCCCAGATACGCAGTATCTT. The chain uses TRBV7-3 and TRBJ2-3; 12 bases match TRBD2. Germline V gene data show CDR1 as SGHTA and CDR2 as FQGTGA. Trimming removed 7 bases from V and 4 bases from J; junction bases left unmatched: 6. The CDR3 length is 15 residues.

This clonotype was seen only a few times. The chain carries TRBV27 and TRBJ2-7, with D possibly matching TRBD1 (6 bases). CDR1 and CDR2 (germline): MNHEY, SMNVEV (reference sequence). The CDR3 runs 14 residues. Trimming removed 4 bases at V and 2 bases at J, with 12 bases between. CDR3 amino acids: CASSYNGQTYEQYF. In DNA, the CDR3 is TGTGCCAGCAGTTACAATGGACAGACCTACGAGCAGTACTTC.

About this clonotype: A read error may be the cause here, since a much bigger clone is one base away. The CDR3 region has the DNA TGTGTCATCTCCGGGGGACACAAAGAGACCCAGTACTTC. Translating gives CVISGGHKETQYF. This chain uses TRBV25-1 with TRBJ2-5; TRBD1 or TRBD2 may be the D gene (6 bases each). The CDR3 extends over 13 amino acids. In germline, CDR1 is MGHDK, CDR2 SYGVNS.

This clonotype has ten or more counts. The junction shows a germline mismatch at one end, possibly a read error. The rearrangement links TRBV2 to TRBJ1-2, with 9 bases that match TRBD1. The CDR3 runs to 14 residues. Per the germline V gene, CDR1 is SNHLY and CDR2 is FYNNEI. CDR3 DNA: TGTGCCAGCAGGGAAGGAGGGACAGGGAATGGCTACACCTTC. This translates into CASREGGTGNGYTF.

The sample holds a few counts of this clonotype. The V gene is TRBV18, the J gene TRBJ1-2; the D is unclear. The ends were cut back, 6 bases at V and 2 bases at J, with 13 bases in the middle. Germline CDR1 is KGHSH and CDR2 is LQKENI. The CDR3 has 14 amino acids. The CDR3 region has the DNA TGTGCCAGCTCTGGAGGCACGAAAAACTATGGCTACACCTTC. Protein sequence: CASSGGTKNYGYTF.

This clonotype was seen at least ten times. The V and J genes are TRBV12-3 or TRBV12-4 and TRBJ2-5; TRBD1 agrees at 10 bases. With 5 bases clipped from V and 1 base from J, the junction kept 4 bases outside the gene matches. The CDR3 has 15 amino acids. CDR3 sequence reads: CASSLGTGAQETQYF. The CDR3 DNA reads as TGTGCCAGCAGTCTCGGGACAGGGGCCCAAGAGACCCAGTACTTC.

This clonotype was detected ten times or more. The rearrangement joins TRBV28 to TRBJ2-2; a possible D gene is TRBD1 (6 bases). The CDR3 extends over 15 amino acids. Deletions cut 1 base from V and 7 bases from J, with 13 bases between. The germline CDR1 and CDR2 sequences are MDHEN and SYDVKM. The CDR3 DNA sequence: TGTGCCAGCAGTTTATCAAGGGGGTCAGTCGGGGAGCTGTTTTTT. Amino acid sequence: CASSLSRGSVGELFF.

V usage is TRBV27 and J usage is TRBJ2-2, with TRBD1 matching 7 bases. CDR3 length: 15 amino acids. Trimming took 8 bases from V and 1 from J; bases not matched to a gene: 7. In germline, CDR1 is MNHEY, CDR2 SMNVEV (reference sequence). The CDR3 here is CASPPPGGNTGELFF. The CDR3 bases are TGTGCCAGCCCTCCCCCAGGGGGGAACACCGGGGAGCTGTTTTTT.

The chain has TRBV11-2 and TRBJ2-3; 7 nucleotides match TRBD2. CDR3 length equals 15 residues. The germline CDR1 and CDR2 sequences are SGHAT and FQNNGV. With V trimmed by 4 bases and J by 4 bases, 8 bases remained unmatched. The CDR3 is CASSYTGGTSDTQYF. For the CDR3, the DNA is TGTGCCAGCAGCTATACCGGGGGGACCTCAGATACGCAGTATTTT.

This clonotype was seen many times. The chain carries TRBV11-3 and TRBJ2-3; the match to TRBD2 covers 8 bases. The germline V gene has CDR1 SGHNT and CDR2 YENEEA. The CDR3 runs 18 residues. The V gene end was trimmed by 3 bases and the J gene end by 5 bases; junction bases not matched to a gene: 16. The CDR3 here is CASSLGFSGGPLQDTQYF. Here the CDR3 DNA reads TGTGCCAGCAGCTTGGGTTTTTCGGGGGGGCCTTTACAAGATACGCAGTATTTT.

The table lists this clonotype with a few counts. The genes are TRBV6-5 and TRBJ1-5; 12 nucleotides match TRBD1. This CDR3 spans 15 amino acids. Trimming cost V 5 bases and J 6 bases; bases outside gene matches: 5. Germline V lookup: CDR1 MNHEY, CDR2 SVGAGI. The CDR3 protein is CASSRDRGRGQPQHF. In DNA, the CDR3 is TGTGCCAGCAGTAGGGACAGGGGGCGAGGTCAGCCCCAGCATTTT.

The gene calls are TRBV28 and TRBJ2-3; 7 bases are a match to TRBD1. Germline V gene sequence: CDR1 MDHEN, CDR2 SYDVKM. V lost 10 bases and J lost 4; bases outside the gene matches: 5. The CDR3 runs 12 residues. CDR3 DNA sequence: TGTGCCACACGACAGGGCCCAGATACGCAGTATTTT. Amino acid sequence: CATRQGPDTQYF.

The chain combines TRBV2 with TRBJ2-7, with D hard to call. The CDR3 totals 17 residues. Germline-derived CDR1 and CDR2 are SNHLY and FYNNEI. V was trimmed by 3 bases and J by 0 bases, leaving 18 bases between them. Here the CDR3 DNA reads TGTGCCAGCAGTGATAAGGGCAGAACTACCATCTCCTACGAGCAGTACTTC. Its translation: CASSDKGRTTISYEQYF.

The chain carries TRBV27 and TRBJ2-1; D gene uncertain. The V end was cut by 5 bases, the J end by 8 bases, with 13 bases between. Germline CDR1 is MNHEY and CDR2 is SMNVEV (reference sequence). The CDR3 totals 13 residues. The CDR3 spells CASSAVLNDEQFF. The CDR3 DNA follows: TGTGCCAGCAGTGCCGTCTTGAACGATGAGCAGTTCTTC.

This clonotype was picked up many times. This chain joins TRBV7-9 and TRBJ1-3; unclear D gene. This CDR3 is 13 amino acids long. CDR1 and CDR2 from the germline V gene are SEHNR and FQNEAQ (reference sequence). V was pared by 8 bases and J by 4 bases, with 12 bases between. The CDR3 region has the DNA TGTGCCAGCGGATACACTCTCGGAAACACCATATATTTT. This sequence encodes CASGYTLGNTIYF.

The chain combines TRBV19 with TRBJ2-3; 8 nucleotides align to TRBD1. J lost 5 bases, V lost 5 bases, and 9 bases had no gene match. Germline lookup yields CDR1 LNHDA and CDR2 SQIVND (reference sequence). This CDR3 spans 15 amino acids. This CDR3 is CASSHYGQGRDTQYF. CDR3 bases: TGTGCCAGTAGTCACTACGGACAGGGACGAGATACGCAGTATTTT.

V gene TRBV20-1 combines with J gene TRBJ2-1, with D perhaps matching TRBD1 (6 bases). V lost 5 bases to trimming and J lost 3 bases, with 14 bases between them. CDR3 length: 14 residues. The germline gives CDR1 DFQATT, CDR2 SNEGSKA (reference sequence). The CDR3: CSAGRDTVYNEQFF. CDR3 DNA: TGCAGTGCTGGCCGGGACACAGTCTACAATGAGCAGTTCTTC.

The gene calls are TRBV29-1 and TRBJ2-7; possibly TRBD1 for D (5 bases). V lost 4 bases to trimming and J lost 3 bases, with 16 bases between them. CDR3 length: 14 amino acids. From germline, CDR1 is SQVTM and CDR2 ANQGSEA. The CDR3 nucleotides read TGCAGCGTTGCCCCCCGGGCAGGGTACTACGAGCAGTACTTC. This gives the protein CSVAPRAGYYEQYF.

This chain connects TRBV20-1 to TRBJ2-7; tentatively, D is TRBD2 (6 bases). The CDR3 sequence is 12 residues long. Trimming removed 3 bases from V and 5 bases from J, with 11 bases in between. CDR1 is DFQATT, CDR2 SNEGSKA, per germline (reference sequence). The CDR3 is CSARRGPDEQYF. The CDR3 nucleotides are TGCAGTGCTAGGCGGGGACCGGACGAGCAGTACTTC.

The CDR3 DNA follows: TGTGCCAGCAGCCTCCAATCTGCCAGCTACGAGCAGTACTTC. Translated: CASSLQSASYEQYF. The V call is TRBV7-6, the J call TRBJ2-7; no definite D call. Germline V gene lookup returns CDR1 SGHVS and CDR2 FNYEAQ. The CDR3 runs 14 residues. V was clipped by 5 bases and J by 3 bases, with 14 bases between them. Drawing the rest from reference TRBV7-6 and TRBJ2-7, the complete variable domain is GAGVSQSPRYKVTKRGQDVALRCDPISGHVSLYWYRQALGQGPEFLTYFNYEAQQDKSGLPNDRFSAERPEGSISTLTIQRTEQRDSAMYRCASSLQSASYEQYFGPGTRLTVT.